Below are 30 T cell receptor beta chains sequenced from a single sample in a study of T cells in Graves' hyperthyroidism and ophthalmopathy. Researchers took RNA transcripts and amplified the TCR beta CDR3 regions from them. The study used the HTBI primer set for a first-round RT-PCR of the TCR CDR3. One entry per CDR3 protein results from TCRdb running MiXCR on the multiplex PCR reads. There are nearly 600,000 distinct CDR3 sequences in the sample; about 14% occur only once, and around 7% lies in the top ten. The source material was blood. Receptors originate from a woman aged 18-29 years with Graves' ophthalmopathy.

This clonotype was picked up many times. The rearrangement uses TRBV6-1 and TRBJ2-7; 10 positions agree with TRBD1. The junction had 3 bases not matched to a gene; V was cut back by 7 bases and J by 3 bases. From germline, CDR1 is MNHNS and CDR2 SASEGT. CDR3 length: 13 amino acids. DNA for the CDR3: TGTGCCAGCATCGGGACAGGGGACTACGAGCAGTACTTC. Its protein product is CASIGTGDYEQYF.

The J gene is TRBJ2-1, the V gene TRBV20-1; 7 bases are a match to TRBD2. This CDR3 is 16 amino acids long. Trimming removed 5 bases from V and 3 bases from J; junction bases left unmatched: 13. CDR1 is DFQATT, CDR2 SNEGSKA, per germline (reference sequence). The CDR3 bases are TGCAGTGCTCCCCGAAGGGAGGGAGGGGACTACAATGAGCAGTTCTTC. This gives the protein CSAPRREGGDYNEQFF.

This clonotype was seen at least ten times. This chain uses TRBV7-2 with TRBJ1-6, with unresolved D. V dropped 4 bases and J dropped 3 bases, with 13 bases sitting between them. Germline V gene data show CDR1 as SGHTA and CDR2 as FQGNSA. The length of the CDR3 is 16 residues. CDR3 nucleotides: TGTGCCAGCAGCTCCGAGTTGGGAGTCTATAATTCACCCCTCCACTTT. Translation: CASSSELGVYNSPLHF.

This clonotype occurred many times. The rearrangement joins TRBV20-1 to TRBJ2-3; maybe TRBD1 (5 bases). CDR1 and CDR2 from the germline V gene are DFQATT and SNEGSKA (reference sequence). The germline V and J ends were trimmed by 4 bases and 0 bases, with 20 bases remaining between them. There are 17 residues in the CDR3. This CDR3 reads CSATRLLQGRSTDTQYF. The CDR3 coding sequence is TGCAGTGCTACCCGCCTGCTCCAGGGCAGGAGCACAGATACGCAGTATTTT.

The V call is TRBV20-1, the J call TRBJ1-5, with D unresolved. CDR3 size: 16 residues. V lost 2 bases and J 0 bases, leaving 14 bases between the germline ends. Germline V gene lookup returns CDR1 DFQATT and CDR2 SNEGSKA (reference sequence). CDR3 protein: CSARPSSGYSNQPQHF. For the CDR3, the DNA is TGCAGTGCTAGACCTTCGTCAGGCTATAGCAATCAGCCCCAGCATTTT.

This clonotype was detected many times. The V gene is TRBV7-9, the J gene TRBJ2-3; D is unresolved. V gave up 5 bases and J gave up 4 bases, with 10 bases separating them. The CDR3 sequence is 13 residues long. Germline CDR1 is SEHNR and CDR2 is FQNEAQ (reference sequence). The CDR3 DNA follows: TGTGCCAGCAGCGTCCGGGCTGCAGATACGCAGTATTTT. It specifies CASSVRAADTQYF.

This clonotype was picked up many times. The chain links TRBV12-3 or TRBV12-4 to TRBJ1-4; 7 bases map to TRBD1. Germline trimming cut 6 bases from V and 8 bases from J; bases unmatched to any gene: 9. The length of the CDR3 is 14 residues. The CDR3 spells CASRWTGDNEKLFF. CDR3 sequence (DNA): TGTGCCAGCAGGTGGACAGGAGATAACGAAAAACTGTTTTTT.

This clonotype was picked up many times. The gene calls are TRBV30 and TRBJ1-4; no clear D. The V and J ends lost 2 bases and 7 bases respectively, with 8 bases between them. CDR3 size: 12 residues. CDR1 and CDR2 from the germline V gene are GTSNPN and SVGIG (reference sequence). CDR3 bases: TGTGCCTGGAGTCCCTTGAGTGAAAAACTGTTTTTT. This encodes CAWSPLSEKLFF.

The chain couples TRBV11-1 to TRBJ2-1; 10 bases map to TRBD1. J lost 6 bases, V lost 4 bases, and 6 bases had no gene match. From germline, CDR1 is SGHAT and CDR2 FQDESV (reference sequence). This CDR3 has 15 amino acids. The DNA for the CDR3 is TGTGCCAGCAGCTACAGGACAGGGGGGGGCAATGAGCAGTTCTTC. It encodes CASSYRTGGGNEQFF.

This clonotype has more than one count but fewer than ten. This chain joins TRBV19 and TRBJ1-2; a weak D match, TRBD1 (5 bases). The CDR3 is 15 amino acids. Germline CDR1 and CDR2: LNHDA and SQIVND (reference sequence). Trimming stripped 4 bases from V and 5 bases from J, with 17 bases between. CDR3 amino acids: CASSTPEGWVYGYTF. For the CDR3, the DNA is TGTGCCAGTAGTACCCCGGAGGGGTGGGTATATGGCTACACCTTC.

This clonotype was found a few times. The junction departs from the called germline gene at one end, perhaps through a read error. The chain recombines TRBV24-1 with TRBJ2-5; 10 bases map to TRBD2. The length of the CDR3 is 14 residues. Germline V gene sequence: CDR1 KGHDR, CDR2 SFDVKD. The CDR3 DNA reads TGCGCCACCAGAGAAGCGGGAGGGGATGAGACCCAGTACTTC. Amino acids: CATREAGGDETQYF.

The sample holds many counts of this clonotype. V and J are TRBV2 and TRBJ2-5; possible D gene TRBD1, 6 bases. Germline V CDR1 and CDR2: SNHLY, FYNNEI. The CDR3 totals 14 residues. The V gene lost 2 bases and the J gene lost 2 bases, with 9 bases spanning the gap. CDR3 sequence: CASSERTEQETQYF. CDR3 in DNA: TGTGCCAGCAGTGAAAGGACAGAGCAAGAGACCCAGTACTTC.

At least ten counts were recorded for this clonotype. The chain couples TRBV4-1 to TRBJ2-5; a possible D gene is TRBD2 (5 bases). This CDR3 contains 16 residues. V was pared by 0 bases and J by 5 bases, with 16 bases between. Germline assignment: CDR1 MGHRA and CDR2 YSYEKL. The CDR3 reads CASSQESKLPGETQYF. In nucleotides, the CDR3 is TGCGCCAGCAGCCAAGAGAGTAAACTCCCGGGGGAGACCCAGTACTTC.

This clonotype was seen at least ten times. The chain combines TRBV20-1 with TRBJ2-5; no reliable D call. This CDR3 has 16 amino acids. V was shortened by 2 bases and J by 6 bases, with 22 bases between the two germline ends. Per germline, CDR1 DFQATT and CDR2 SNEGSKA (reference sequence). The DNA of the CDR3 is TGCAGTGCTAGATTGCCGCCGGCCCTCGTCAAGCAGACCCAGTACTTC. It translates to CSARLPPALVKQTQYF.

Worth noting for this clonotype: With a much larger clone just one base away, this may be a read error. The CDR3 DNA sequence: TGTGCCAGCTCACCCCTAGGGTCACTTAACTACAATGAGCAGTTCTTC. Its protein is CASSPLGSLNYNEQFF. V usage is TRBV18 and J usage is TRBJ2-1; no reliable D call. This CDR3 contains 16 residues. Germline V lookup: CDR1 KGHSH, CDR2 LQKENI. Trimming took off 3 bases at V and 3 bases at J, with 15 bases between the two ends.

V and J are TRBV7-9 and TRBJ2-7, with 9 bases fitting TRBD1. This CDR3 comprises 15 residues. J was trimmed by 5 bases and V by 4 bases; bases with no gene match: 9. Germline V gene lookup returns CDR1 SEHNR and CDR2 FQNEAQ (reference sequence). The CDR3: CASSSGTGTKNEQYF. The CDR3 nucleotides read TGTGCCAGCAGCTCTGGGACAGGGACAAAGAACGAGCAGTACTTC.

This clonotype has ten or more counts. The chain combines TRBV5-1 with TRBJ1-2; 8 bases match TRBD1. The CDR3 has 13 amino acids. V lost 3 bases, J lost 5 bases, and 3 bases stayed unmatched. Per the germline V gene, CDR1 is SGHRS and CDR2 is YFSETQ. The CDR3 DNA reads TGCGCCAGCAGCTCGGGACAGGAGTATGGCTACACCTTC. Translating it yields CASSSGQEYGYTF.

In this sample, this clonotype turned up many times. The genes are TRBV5-1 and TRBJ2-7, with 7 bases matching TRBD1. V trimming: 0 bases; J trimming: 4 bases; junction bases outside the gene matches: 4. Looked up from germline, CDR1 is SGHRS and CDR2 is YFSETQ. The length of the CDR3 is 14 residues. DNA of the CDR3: TGCGCCAGCAGCTTGGGAGACAGGGCATACGAGCAGTACTTC. As protein: CASSLGDRAYEQYF.

This clonotype was seen ten or more times. The chain has TRBV20-1 and TRBJ1-6; D is possibly TRBD1 (5 bases). CDR3 length: 14 residues. Per germline, CDR1 DFQATT and CDR2 SNEGSKA (reference sequence). With 8 bases removed from V and 9 bases from J, the gap between germline ends came to 20 bases. The CDR3 here is CSLQPGRLGSPLHF. The CDR3 DNA reads TGCAGTCTTCAACCGGGACGTCTTGGTTCACCCCTCCACTTT.

This clonotype was seen at least ten times. This rearrangement joins TRBV9 to TRBJ1-1; D remains unclear. Trimming removed 0 bases from V and 6 bases from J, with 9 bases in between. The germline V gene has CDR1 SGDLS and CDR2 YYNGEE. The CDR3 has 13 residues. As DNA, the CDR3 is TGTGCCAGCAGCGTAGCCGGACTTTCTGAAGCTTTCTTT. Its protein product is CASSVAGLSEAFF.

The chain links TRBV12-3 or TRBV12-4 to TRBJ1-1; no clear D gene. The length of the CDR3 is 14 residues. Trimming took off 3 bases at V and 4 bases at J, with 12 bases between the two ends. The CDR3 loop reads CASSLGQVSTEAFF. In DNA form, the CDR3 reads TGTGCCAGCAGTTTGGGTCAGGTGAGCACTGAAGCTTTCTTT.

The CDR3 spells CASSQVGQGWNGYTF. The CDR3 nucleotides are TGTGCCAGCAGCCAAGTCGGACAGGGGTGGAATGGCTACACCTTC. The rearrangement joins TRBV4-2 to TRBJ1-2, with 9 bases fitting TRBD1. CDR3 size: 15 residues. The V gene end was trimmed by 1 base and the J gene end by 6 bases; junction bases not matched to a gene: 6. The V gene's germline CDR1 is LGHNA and CDR2 YNFKEQ.

This clonotype was detected many times. The J gene is TRBJ1-5, the V gene TRBV12-5; TRBD1 is a possible D gene (5 bases). Trimming took off 0 bases at V and 5 bases at J, with 17 bases between the two ends. Germline V lookup: CDR1 LGHNT, CDR2 FRNRAP. This CDR3 has 17 residues. This CDR3 is CASGLVLPTAIYQPQHF. CDR3 nucleotides: TGTGCTAGTGGTTTGGTACTTCCGACAGCCATCTATCAGCCCCAGCATTTT.

This clonotype has at least ten counts. The J gene is TRBJ1-5, the V gene TRBV28, with 7 bases identical to TRBD1. V lost 4 bases, J lost 6 bases, and 12 bases stayed unmatched. The CDR3 is 16 residues long. Germline CDR1 MDHEN, CDR2 SYDVKM. Here the CDR3 reads CASSSPVTGEAQPQHF. CDR3 coding DNA: TGTGCCAGCAGTTCGCCGGTAACAGGGGAGGCTCAGCCCCAGCATTTT.

This clonotype occurred a few times. The chain combines TRBV19 with TRBJ1-4; D gene unclear. CDR3 length equals 13 residues. From germline, CDR1 is LNHDA and CDR2 SQIVND (reference sequence). The V gene lost 5 bases and the J gene lost 4 bases, with 8 bases spanning the gap. In DNA, the CDR3 is TGTGCCAGTAGTGAGCGGGGTAATGAAAAACTGTTTTTT. Protein sequence: CASSERGNEKLFF.

This clonotype was observed a handful of times. The chain combines TRBV5-5 with TRBJ2-1, with 11 bases matching TRBD2. Trimming took 1 base from V and 8 from J; bases not matched to a gene: 2. Germline V gene data show CDR1 as SGHKS and CDR2 as YYEKEE (reference sequence). The CDR3 consists of 14 residues. The CDR3 DNA reads as TGTGCCAGCAGCTTGACTAGCGGGAGTTATGAGCAGTTCTTC. Its translation is CASSLTSGSYEQFF.

At least ten counts were recorded for this clonotype. The CDR3 DNA reads TGTGCCAGCAGCTTACAACGGACTAGCGGGAGCACAGATACGCAGTATTTT. Its translation is CASSLQRTSGSTDTQYF. This sequence joins TRBV7-9 and TRBJ2-3; 11 bases are a match to TRBD2. The ends lost 2 bases at V and 0 bases at J; junction bases unmatched: 4. Germline V gene data show CDR1 as SEHNR and CDR2 as FQNEAQ (reference sequence). CDR3 length: 17 amino acids. Combining the CDR3 with reference TRBV7-9 and TRBJ2-3 gives the whole variable domain DTGVSQNPRHKITKRGQNVTFRCDPISEHNRLYWYRQTLGQGPEFLTYFQNEAQLEKSRLLSDRFSAERPKGSFSTLEIQRTEQGDSAMYLCASSLQRTSGSTDTQYFGPGTRLTVL.

The chain links TRBV28 to TRBJ2-3, with D perhaps assigned TRBD1 or TRBD2 (5 bases each). V was shortened by 6 bases and J by 0 bases, with 10 bases between the two germline ends. CDR3 length: 14 residues. Germline CDR1 and CDR2: MDHEN and SYDVKM. CDR3 in DNA: TGTGCCAGCAGCACGGGACCAAGCACAGATACGCAGTATTTT. Translating it yields CASSTGPSTDTQYF.

V gene TRBV6-1 combines with J gene TRBJ1-2; weak D call: TRBD1 (5 bases). The CDR3 is made up of 15 amino acids. V lost 8 bases and J lost 4, with 20 bases in between. Germline loops: CDR1 MNHNS, CDR2 SASEGT. Here the CDR3 DNA reads TGTGCCAGCTGTCGTTACTTGGGGGGTATCTATGGCTACACCTTC. It is translated as CASCRYLGGIYGYTF.

This clonotype was seen repeatedly, ten times or more. The gene calls are TRBV28 and TRBJ2-5; 11 bases map to TRBD1. The CDR3 is made up of 15 amino acids. From germline, CDR1 is MDHEN and CDR2 SYDVKM. V was clipped by 5 bases and J by 6 bases; unmatched bases: 8. CDR3 sequence (DNA): TGTGCCAGCAGTCCCCGGGGACAGGGGGTTCAGACCCAGTACTTC. It codes for CASSPRGQGVQTQYF.